These 9 T cell receptor beta chains were sequenced from one sample in a study of blood T cell repertoires in COVID-19. Using immunoSEQ multiplex PCR, the repertoire was profiled, and TCRdb retains in-frame clones only, with some absent. Found here are 210,000 or so clones, roughly 79% of them singletons; the top ten hold about 9.8%. Sequenced input: PBMCs or T cells enriched from blood (not recorded which). These receptors were obtained from a woman in her 50s with acute COVID-19.

The chain uses TRBV2 and TRBJ1-2, with D possibly matching TRBD1 (5 bases). Germline lookup yields CDR1 SNHLY and CDR2 FYNNEI. This CDR3 spans 12 amino acids. V was clipped by 6 bases and J by 5 bases, with 10 bases between them. The CDR3: CASSPDMYGYTF. The CDR3 DNA reads TGTGCCAGCAGCCCGGACATGTATGGCTACACCTTC.

This clone was seen once. The V call is TRBV7-2, the J call TRBJ2-2; 7 positions match TRBD2. Per germline, CDR1 SGHTA and CDR2 FQGNSA. CDR3 length: 14 residues. Unmatched junction bases numbered 8, after V lost 5 bases and J lost 8 bases. The CDR3 DNA reads as TGTGCCAGCAGCCCCTCAAGCGGGATAGGGGAGCTGTTTTTT. Translation gives CASSPSSGIGELFF.

This clone showed up just once. This chain connects TRBV10-3 to TRBJ2-7, with a tentative D call TRBD2 (7 bases). The CDR3 consists of 14 residues. Germline V gene sequence: CDR1 ENHRY, CDR2 SYGVKD. V was clipped by 1 base and J by 4 bases, with 11 bases between them. The CDR3 loop is CAISEYREGYEQYF. The CDR3 coding sequence is TGTGCCATCAGTGAGTACAGGGAGGGATACGAGCAGTACTTC.

This clone was observed once. The CDR3 sequence is CATLTGDTDTQYF. The CDR3 DNA sequence: TGTGCCACCCTGACAGGGGACACAGATACGCAGTATTTT. The V call is TRBV28, the J call TRBJ2-3, with 8 bases that match TRBD1. V gave up 10 bases and J gave up 2 bases; unmatched junction bases: 5. Per germline, CDR1 MDHEN and CDR2 SYDVKM. The CDR3 is 13 amino acids.

The CDR3 region has the DNA TGCAGCGCCGTATTTGCAGGGGTGGGGCAGTTCTTC. Translated, it gives CSAVFAGVGQFF. The V and J genes are TRBV29-1 and TRBJ2-1; D is perhaps TRBD1 (6 bases). The V gene's germline CDR1 is SQVTM and CDR2 ANQGSEA. V gave up 7 bases and J gave up 12 bases, with 19 bases separating them. The CDR3 covers 12 residues.

This clone has only a few counts. The chain couples TRBV28 to TRBJ1-1; no clear D gene. Trimming left V 3 bases short and J 7 bases short, with 12 bases between. Germline CDR1 MDHEN, CDR2 SYDVKM. The CDR3 consists of 13 residues. In nucleotides, the CDR3 is TGTGCCAGCAGTTTGAGGGTCTACGGTGAAGCTTTCTTT. It encodes CASSLRVYGEAFF.

The chain links TRBV4-3 to TRBJ2-7; D may be TRBD2 (6 bases). The ends were cut back, 11 bases at V and 6 bases at J, with 20 bases in the middle. Germline V gene data show CDR1 as LGHNA and CDR2 as YSLEER. This CDR3 is built from 13 residues. CDR3 region: CAGDRDSSGEQYF. The CDR3 bases are TGCGCCGGGGACCGGGACTCCTCGGGCGAGCAGTACTTC.

The chain combines TRBV27 with TRBJ1-6; possible D gene TRBD1, 5 bases. Per germline, CDR1 MNHEY and CDR2 SMNVEV (reference sequence). This CDR3 is built from 15 residues. Between the trimmed V and J ends, which lost 5 bases and 7 bases, there was a span of 15 bases. The CDR3 protein is CASSPTQGRNSPLHF. The CDR3 DNA reads as TGTGCCAGCAGTCCCACGCAGGGTCGGAATTCACCCCTCCACTTT.

The J gene is TRBJ1-2, the V gene TRBV7-2; D perhaps matches TRBD1 (5 bases). V was clipped by 1 base and J by 4 bases, with 13 bases between them. CDR1 and CDR2 from the germline V gene are SGHTA and FQGNSA. This CDR3 has 15 amino acids. CDR3 DNA: TGTGCCAGCAGCTTAGGGGACTTTTCCCCCTATGGCTACACCTTC. Encoded protein: CASSLGDFSPYGYTF.